A selection of T cell receptor beta chains follows, all from one sample in a study of CD8+ T cells in alopecia areata. The assay was immunoSEQ multiplex PCR, and TCRdb's table has in-frame clones only and misses some. The table has about 190,000 clones, 50% to 60% seen once. Sample: CD4+ T cells sorted from blood, taken at week 4, from a patient treated with tofacitinib. The receptors were sampled from a human donor with alopecia areata. Each CDR3 is given with its conserved first and last residue. The D gene is left open where the match is weak. The size entry is marked missing in some rows and otherwise reads once, few, many or a size class.

size	D	V	J	DNA	CDR3
-	-	TRBV18	TRBJ2-3	TGTGCCAGCTCACCCCCCCGTCGGGTCACAGATACGCAGTATTTT	CASSPPRRVTDTQYF
few	-	TRBV20-1	TRBJ2-3	TGCAGTGCAAGGCCAACAGATACGCAGTATTTT	CSARPTDTQYF
few	-	TRBV2	TRBJ2-3	TGTGCCAGCAGTCCAGACAGGTTGGGCACAGATACGCAGTATTTT	CASSPDRLGTDTQYF
-	-	TRBV4-1	TRBJ2-7	TGCGCCAGCAGCCAGGCAGCCGGGGCCGGGGCGATCCACTACGAGCAGTACTTC	CASSQAAGAGAIHYEQYF
-	-	TRBV4-2	TRBJ2-7	TGTGCCAGCAGCCAAGAGGTGTGGGCGGTGGAGTACTTC	CASSQEVWAVEYF
-	-	TRBV30	TRBJ1-5	TGTGCCTGGAAACACGGGGGAGATCAGCCCCAGCATTTT	CAWKHGGDQPQHF
-	-	TRBV5-1	TRBJ2-2	TGCGCCAGCTCGGAGGGGTCCAGGGGTAACACCGGGGAGCTGTTTTTT	CASSEGSRGNTGELFF
-	TRBD1	TRBV2	TRBJ2-5	TGTGCCAGCAGCCGAGGCCCCGGGACAGGGTACCCAGAGACCCAGTACTTC	CASSRGPGTGYPETQYF
-	-	TRBV7-2	TRBJ2-1	TGTGCCAGCAGCCGCGGCGTAGCTGGACTTAGCTCCTACAATGAGCAGTTCTTC	CASSRGVAGLSSYNEQFF
-	-	TRBV7-6	TRBJ2-6	TGTGCCAGCGGACCCTGGGGGCGCGCTGGGGGGGCCAACGTCCTGACTTTC	CASGPWGRAGGANVLTF
once	-	TRBV5-1	TRBJ2-6	TGCGCCAGCAGCTTGAGGCCCGGTGGCTCTGGGGCCAACGTCCTGACTTTC	CASSLRPGGSGANVLTF
-	-	TRBV30	TRBJ2-7	TGTGCCTGGAGCTGGGGCGACGAGCAGTACTTC	CAWSWGDEQYF
-	TRBD2	TRBV7-3	TRBJ2-1	TGTGCCAGCAGCTCACCTGGGACTAGCGGGAGAACCGGCAATGAGCAGTTCTTC	CASSSPGTSGRTGNEQFF
-	TRBD1	TRBV2	TRBJ2-7	TGTGCCAGCAGTCCCGACAGGGGTAATAGCTACGAGCAGTACTTC	CASSPDRGNSYEQYF
few	TRBD1	TRBV2	TRBJ2-1	TGTGCCAGCAGGGGGGACAGGGGGACGTACAATGAGCAGTTCTTC	CASRGDRGTYNEQFF